The rows below give T cell receptor beta chains drawn from one sample of a study of beta chain features in type 1 diabetes. Assay used: immunoSEQ multiplex PCR; TCRdb lists only in-frame clones, some missing. The data contain around 360,000 clones, around 12% of them singletons. The specimen was naive CD4+ T cells from blood. The receptors originated from a young woman with type 1 diabetes. Each CDR3 is given with its conserved first and last residue. Fields, in order: V gene, J gene, D gene, clone size, CDR3 protein, CDR3 DNA. D genes are given only for firm matches. Not every row has a clone size; where given, it reads once, few, many or a size class.

V gene: TRBV9; J gene: TRBJ2-2; D gene: NA; clone size: NA; CDR3 protein: CASSGGTETRGELFF; CDR3 DNA: TGTGCCAGCAGCGGCGGGACAGAGACGCGCGGGGAGCTGTTTTTT
V gene: TRBV30; J gene: TRBJ1-1; D gene: NA; clone size: NA; CDR3 protein: CAWSKEAGNTEAFF; CDR3 DNA: TGTGCCTGGAGTAAAGAAGCAGGGAACACTGAAGCTTTCTTT
V gene: TRBV4-1; J gene: TRBJ2-7; D gene: TRBD2; clone size: NA; CDR3 protein: CASSRNSGTIRYEQYF; CDR3 DNA: TGCGCCAGCAGCCGGAATTCCGGGACTATCCGCTACGAGCAGTACTTC
V gene: TRBV25-1; J gene: TRBJ2-1; D gene: NA; clone size: NA; CDR3 protein: CASSGALRIWDEQFF; CDR3 DNA: TGTGCCAGCAGTGGAGCGCTGCGGATATGGGATGAGCAGTTCTTC
V gene: TRBV7-9; J gene: TRBJ2-7; D gene: TRBD1; clone size: few; CDR3 protein: CASSSTTGQGSYEQYF; CDR3 DNA: TGTGCCAGCAGCTCCACCACAGGACAGGGGAGCTACGAGCAGTACTTC
V gene: TRBV11-2; J gene: TRBJ1-1; D gene: NA; clone size: few; CDR3 protein: CASSLDGGRNTEAFF; CDR3 DNA: TGTGCCAGCAGCTTAGATGGGGGCCGGAACACTGAAGCTTTCTTT
V gene: TRBV2; J gene: TRBJ2-2; D gene: NA; clone size: few; CDR3 protein: CASGSVRDGELFF; CDR3 DNA: TGTGCCAGCGGAAGCGTCCGGGACGGGGAGCTGTTTTTT
V gene: TRBV2; J gene: TRBJ2-3; D gene: TRBD2; clone size: NA; CDR3 protein: CASSAGTNTDTQYF; CDR3 DNA: TGTGCCAGCTCCGCCGGGACTAACACAGATACGCAGTATTTT
V gene: TRBV7-2; J gene: TRBJ2-7; D gene: NA; clone size: few; CDR3 protein: CASSLGRSSYEQYF; CDR3 DNA: TGTGCCAGCAGCTTAGGCCGGAGCTCCTACGAGCAGTACTTC
V gene: TRBV4-3; J gene: TRBJ1-2; D gene: TRBD1; clone size: few; CDR3 protein: CASSQAEGADYGYTF; CDR3 DNA: TGCGCCAGCAGCCAAGCGGAGGGGGCGGACTATGGCTACACCTTC
V gene: TRBV30; J gene: TRBJ1-5; D gene: TRBD1; clone size: few; CDR3 protein: CAWSGTGGIYQPQHF; CDR3 DNA: TGTGCCTGGAGCGGGACAGGGGGCATTTATCAGCCCCAGCATTTT
V gene: TRBV7-9; J gene: TRBJ2-1; D gene: TRBD2; clone size: few; CDR3 protein: CASSLRLGLAGYNEQFF; CDR3 DNA: TGTGCCAGCAGCTTAAGGCTCGGCCTAGCGGGGTACAATGAGCAGTTCTTC
V gene: TRBV29-1; J gene: TRBJ1-3; D gene: NA; clone size: few; CDR3 protein: CSASSGGILNTIYF; CDR3 DNA: TGCAGCGCCTCCTCGGGGGGGATATTAAACACCATATATTTT
V gene: TRBV27; J gene: TRBJ2-7; D gene: NA; clone size: NA; CDR3 protein: CASSSRQFYEQYF; CDR3 DNA: TGTGCCAGCAGTTCCCGACAGTTCTACGAGCAGTACTTC
V gene: TRBV7-2; J gene: TRBJ2-1; D gene: TRBD2; clone size: NA; CDR3 protein: CASSPKSGGTNEQFF; CDR3 DNA: TGTGCCAGCAGTCCGAAAAGCGGGGGGACTAATGAGCAGTTCTTC